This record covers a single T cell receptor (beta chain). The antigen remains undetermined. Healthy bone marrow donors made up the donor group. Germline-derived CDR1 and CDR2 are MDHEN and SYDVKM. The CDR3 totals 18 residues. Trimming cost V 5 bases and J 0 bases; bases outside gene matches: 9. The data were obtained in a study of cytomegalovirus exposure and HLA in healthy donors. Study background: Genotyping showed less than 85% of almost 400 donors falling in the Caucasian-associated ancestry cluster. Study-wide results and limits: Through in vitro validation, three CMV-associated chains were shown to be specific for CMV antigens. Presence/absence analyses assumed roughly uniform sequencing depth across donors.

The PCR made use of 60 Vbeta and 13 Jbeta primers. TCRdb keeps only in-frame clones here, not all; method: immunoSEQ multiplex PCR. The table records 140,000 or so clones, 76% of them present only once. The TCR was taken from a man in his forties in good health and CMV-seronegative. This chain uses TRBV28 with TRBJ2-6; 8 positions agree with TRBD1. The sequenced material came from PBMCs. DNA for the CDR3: TGTGCCAGCAGTCTTCCCGGGACAGGAGTCTCTGGGGCCAACGTCCTGACTTTC. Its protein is CASSLPGTGVSGANVLTF. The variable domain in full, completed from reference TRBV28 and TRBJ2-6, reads DVKVTQSSRYLVKRTGEKVFLECVQDMDHENMFWYRQDPGLGLRLIYFSYDVKMKEKGDIPEGYSVSREKKERFSLILESASTNQTSMYLCASSLPGTGVSGANVLTFGAGSRLTVL.